The 25 T cell receptor beta chains below all came from one sample that was sequenced in a study of long-term antiretroviral therapy in people with HIV (dated by TCRdb to the early 2020s). Sequencing of the TRB variable region was done with the immunoSEQ hsTCRB v3.0 assay at survey level resolution. TCRdb took over this immuneACCESS table, retaining in-frame rearrangements with V and J assigned. Such tables are incomplete; in checked studies, under half of the missing clones stem from an unresolved V gene, and the remainder is unexplained. The sample table contains approximately 22,000 clones; only one count was recorded for about 86% of them. In total, the top ten clones hold roughly 4.8% of the sample. Sequenced here: unsorted PBMCs, sampled 1.3 years after starting antiretroviral therapy. The receptors originated from a man in his fifties or sixties with HIV.

J is TRBJ1-1 and V is TRBV28; no reliable D call. Trimming removed 1 base from V and 2 bases from J, with 11 bases in between. The CDR3 loop spans 15 amino acids. Germline CDR1 MDHEN, CDR2 SYDVKM. CDR3 DNA: TGTGCCAGCAGTTTATTCGGGGAGAGCAACACTGAAGCTTTCTTT. This codes for CASSLFGESNTEAFF.

This rearrangement joins TRBV5-5 to TRBJ2-5; D is undetermined. CDR3 size: 13 residues. Trimming shortened V by 4 bases and J by 5 bases, and 12 bases separated the two germline ends. Germline V gene lookup returns CDR1 SGHKS and CDR2 YYEKEE (reference sequence). The CDR3 loop is CASSPWNAETQYF. CDR3 bases: TGTGCCAGCAGCCCCTGGAATGCTGAGACCCAGTACTTC.

The rearrangement joins TRBV11-3 to TRBJ2-2, with D hard to call. V lost 5 bases, J lost 3 bases, and 10 bases lay in between. The CDR3 is made up of 14 amino acids. Germline CDR1 and CDR2: SGHNT and YENEEA. The CDR3 nucleotides are TGTGCCAGCAGCGGTTCTAGATACACCGGGGAGCTGTTTTTT. Its translation is CASSGSRYTGELFF.

The chain joins TRBV30 to TRBJ2-3, with D unclear. The germline V gene encodes CDR1 GTSNPN and CDR2 SVGIG (reference sequence). The CDR3 has 10 amino acids. The CDR3 sequence is CVGFSDTQYF. CDR3 DNA: TGTGTTGGATTTTCAGATACGCAGTATTTT.

The chain joins TRBV27 to TRBJ1-1; perhaps TRBD1 as D (5 bases). This CDR3 is built from 16 residues. V lost 6 bases, J lost 0 bases, and 17 bases lay in between. From germline, CDR1 is MNHEY and CDR2 SMNVEV (reference sequence). CDR3 in DNA: TGTGCCAGCAGCCCCCTAGCGGGACGGATGAACACTGAAGCTTTCTTT. Translation: CASSPLAGRMNTEAFF.

This clone was seen a single time. This chain connects TRBV5-1 to TRBJ2-4; D possibly matches TRBD1 or TRBD2 (5 bases each). This CDR3 region has 14 residues. Germline assignment: CDR1 SGHRS and CDR2 YFSETQ. V was clipped by 4 bases and J by 1 base, with 9 bases between them. In DNA, the CDR3 is TGCGCCAGCAGCAGCAGGGAGGCCAAAAACATTCAGTACTTC. Its protein product is CASSSREAKNIQYF. The variable domain in full, completed from reference TRBV5-1 and TRBJ2-4, reads KAGVTQTPRYLIKTRGQQVTLSCSPISGHRSVSWYQQTPGQGLQFLFEYFSETQRNKGNFPGRFSGRQFSNSRSEMNVSTLELGDSALYLCASSSREAKNIQYFGAGTRLSVL.

The V and J genes are TRBV7-2 and TRBJ1-6; 10 positions agree with TRBD1. The CDR3 loop spans 15 amino acids. Germline V CDR1 and CDR2: SGHTA, FQGNSA. With 5 bases clipped from V and 10 bases from J, the junction kept 8 bases outside the gene matches. The CDR3 protein is CASSPRTGGISPLHF. The CDR3 DNA reads TGTGCCAGCAGCCCAAGGACAGGGGGTATCTCACCCCTCCACTTT.

The gene calls are TRBV5-1 and TRBJ1-5; D may be TRBD1 (6 bases). CDR3 length: 15 residues. Looked up from germline, CDR1 is SGHRS and CDR2 is YFSETQ. The ends were cut back, 2 bases at V and 4 bases at J, with 13 bases in the middle. For the CDR3, the DNA is TGCGCCAGCAGCTTTACAGGGCAGGAGAATCAGCCCCAGCATTTT. It specifies CASSFTGQENQPQHF. The whole variable domain, filled in from reference TRBV5-1 and TRBJ1-5, reads KAGVTQTPRYLIKTRGQQVTLSCSPISGHRSVSWYQQTPGQGLQFLFEYFSETQRNKGNFPGRFSGRQFSNSRSEMNVSTLELGDSALYLCASSFTGQENQPQHFGDGTRLSIL.

The chain is built from TRBV9 and TRBJ1-1; TRBD1 might be the D (5 bases). Looked up from germline, CDR1 is SGDLS and CDR2 is YYNGEE. The CDR3 runs to 16 residues. Trimming took 2 bases from V and 0 from J, leaving 14 bases between them. The CDR3 loop is CASSVQGAPLNTEAFF. CDR3 DNA: TGTGCCAGCAGCGTGCAGGGCGCACCCCTGAACACTGAAGCTTTCTTT.

The V gene is TRBV18, the J gene TRBJ1-1, with D unresolved. The CDR3 totals 15 residues. The ends were cut back, 1 base at V and 1 base at J, with 10 bases in the middle. CDR1 is KGHSH and CDR2 is LQKENI in the germline V gene. The CDR3 DNA reads TGTGCCAGCTCACCACTGGCTGATGAGAACACTGAAGCTTTCTTT. Translating it yields CASSPLADENTEAFF.

CDR3 sequence: CAWSRGGGAFGSYTDTQYF. In nucleotides, the CDR3 is TGTGCCTGGAGCCGAGGAGGAGGGGCCTTTGGGAGTTACACAGATACGCAGTATTTT. The chain combines TRBV30 with TRBJ2-3; weak D call: TRBD2 (6 bases). Germline CDR1 is GTSNPN and CDR2 is SVGIG (reference sequence). V lost 3 bases, J lost 2 bases, and 27 bases lay in between. The CDR3 spans 19 residues.

This clone was found a few times. The rearrangement joins TRBV19 to TRBJ2-1; 9 bases match TRBD2. The V segment lost 3 bases and the J segment 6 bases; nucleotides outside the gene matches: 6. The V gene's germline CDR1 is LNHDA and CDR2 SQIVND (reference sequence). CDR3 length: 15 residues. CDR3 DNA: TGTGCCAGTAGTATTACGCTAGCGGGGCCCAATGAGCAGTTCTTC. The encoded protein is CASSITLAGPNEQFF.

V and J are TRBV28 and TRBJ2-7, with 7 bases fitting TRBD1. From germline, CDR1 is MDHEN and CDR2 SYDVKM. V lost 9 bases, J lost 9 bases, and 14 bases stayed unmatched. This CDR3 region has 13 residues. The CDR3 DNA follows: TGTGCCAGTTGGGACAGCGTTAGCCAGGGGCAGTACTTC. Amino acid sequence: CASWDSVSQGQYF.

The CDR3 spells CATRGGLADTQYF. The CDR3, as DNA: TGTGCCACACGGGGGGGTTTGGCAGATACGCAGTATTTT. The chain is built from TRBV6-5 and TRBJ2-3, with TRBD2 matching over 8 bases. The CDR3 runs 13 residues. Per germline, CDR1 MNHEY and CDR2 SVGAGI. V shed 10 bases and J 4 bases; nucleotides not matched to a gene: 7.

This sequence joins TRBV6-6 and TRBJ2-7; D not resolved. CDR3 length: 15 amino acids. In germline, CDR1 is MNHNY, CDR2 SVGAGI (reference sequence). V was clipped by 6 bases and J by 5 bases, with 20 bases between them. CDR3: CASSHPVSRPNEQYF. As DNA, the CDR3 is TGTGCCAGCAGCCACCCCGTTAGCCGGCCGAACGAGCAGTACTTC.

The V call is TRBV5-1, the J call TRBJ2-7; possibly TRBD1 for D (5 bases). The germline V gene has CDR1 SGHRS and CDR2 YFSETQ. The CDR3 totals 14 residues. Trimming stripped 4 bases from V and 7 bases from J, with 18 bases between. In nucleotides, the CDR3 is TGCGCCAGCAGCACCGGACACAACTTGGGGGAGCAGTACTTC. Amino acid sequence: CASSTGHNLGEQYF.

This chain joins TRBV27 and TRBJ2-2; D possibly corresponds to TRBD1 (5 bases). The CDR3 totals 14 residues. Trimming stripped 5 bases from V and 4 bases from J, with 11 bases between. Germline V lookup: CDR1 MNHEY, CDR2 SMNVEV (reference sequence). CDR3 nucleotide sequence: TGTGCCAGCAGTCGCCATACAGGCACCGGGGAGCTGTTTTTT. Amino acids: CASSRHTGTGELFF.

This sequence joins TRBV5-1 and TRBJ1-1, with D perhaps matching TRBD1 (5 bases). CDR1 is SGHRS and CDR2 is YFSETQ in the germline V gene. V lost 4 bases, J lost 5 bases, and 15 bases lay in between. There are 14 residues in the CDR3. The CDR3: CASSPGQSWTEAFF. The CDR3 DNA is TGCGCCAGCAGCCCCGGACAATCTTGGACTGAAGCTTTCTTT.

This clone was observed a single time. The CDR3 nucleotides read TGTGCCTGGAGTGTACTAGGACAGGGGGCCCCCGGGGAGCTGTTTTTT. As protein: CAWSVLGQGAPGELFF. The chain links TRBV30 to TRBJ2-2; 11 positions match TRBD1. From germline, CDR1 is GTSNPN and CDR2 SVGIG (reference sequence). The CDR3 consists of 16 residues. Unmatched junction bases numbered 6, after V lost 0 bases and J lost 6 bases.

V is TRBV2 and J is TRBJ1-2; TRBD1 aligns across 9 bases. Germline loops: CDR1 SNHLY, CDR2 FYNNEI. Unmatched junction bases numbered 8, after V lost 6 bases and J lost 0 bases. The CDR3 has 16 residues. The CDR3 sequence: CASRQTRDRANYGYTF. DNA for the CDR3: TGTGCCAGCAGGCAAACGCGGGACAGGGCTAACTATGGCTACACCTTC.

The chain couples TRBV2 to TRBJ1-5; 7 nucleotides agree with TRBD1. The CDR3 has 13 residues. Germline V gives CDR1 SNHLY, CDR2 FYNNEI. J lost 3 bases, V lost 9 bases, and 5 bases had no gene match. The CDR3, as DNA: TGTGCCAGTCAACAGGGGCTCAATCAGCCCCAGCATTTT. Amino acids: CASQQGLNQPQHF.

CDR3: CASSYLEGPWDEQFF. DNA for the CDR3: TGTGCCAGCAGTTACTTGGAGGGCCCGTGGGATGAGCAGTTCTTC. The chain employs TRBV6-6 and TRBJ2-1, with D possibly TRBD2 on 6 matching bases. The CDR3 is made up of 15 amino acids. Trimming stripped 1 base from V and 8 bases from J, with 15 bases between. CDR1 is MNHNY, CDR2 SVGAGI, per germline (reference sequence).

CDR3 sequence: CASSGGQGTDTQYF. As DNA, the CDR3 is TGTGCCAGCAGTGGGGGACAGGGGACAGATACGCAGTATTTT. The chain is built from TRBV6-1 and TRBJ2-3, with 10 bases lining up with TRBD1. The CDR3 loop spans 14 amino acids. Trimming took 4 bases from V and 3 from J; bases not matched to a gene: 1. CDR1 is MNHNS and CDR2 is SASEGT in the germline V gene.

The chain links TRBV7-8 to TRBJ2-7, with D perhaps matching TRBD1 or TRBD2 (6 bases each). The CDR3 spans 14 residues. V was clipped by 5 bases and J by 0 bases, with 11 bases between them. CDR1 and CDR2 (germline): SGHVS, FQNEAQ. CDR3 loop: CASSPGAYSYEQYF. CDR3 nucleotides: TGTGCCAGCAGCCCGGGGGCTTACTCCTACGAGCAGTACTTC.

The CDR3 coding sequence is TGCGCCAGCAGCTCGCCTAGCGGGAGTAGAACAGATACGCAGTATTTT. Amino acids: CASSSPSGSRTDTQYF. J is TRBJ2-3 and V is TRBV5-1; TRBD2 agrees at 10 bases. Germline-derived CDR1 and CDR2 are SGHRS and YFSETQ. After removal of 3 bases from V and 3 bases from J, the junction contained 7 bases not matched to a gene. The CDR3 is 16 amino acids.